Here is one T cell receptor (beta chain) with its context. The antigen remains undetermined. Germline CDR1 SNHLY, CDR2 FYNNEI. The CDR3 totals 12 residues. Trimming shortened V by 6 bases and J by 6 bases, and 12 bases separated the two germline ends. 13 Jbeta primers and 60 Vbeta primers were used for the PCR. The protocol was immunoSEQ multiplex PCR, while the TCRdb copy is restricted to in-frame clones and leaves out a portion. Of tens of thousands of clones listed, about 88% are singletons. These data originate in a study of cytomegalovirus exposure and HLA in healthy donors. Regarding the study as a whole: Sequencing likely generated an artifact that appeared as a cluster of highly shared sequence variants.

This rearrangement joins TRBV2 to TRBJ2-7, with D possibly matching TRBD2 (6 bases). The TCR was taken from a man younger than 35 in good health and CMV-seronegative. Sequences were obtained from PBMCs. This chain's CDR3 is CASSGGLGEQYF. Written as DNA, the CDR3 is TGTGCCAGCAGCGGAGGGCTAGGCGAGCAGTACTTC.